The 29 T cell receptor beta chains presented below share a single source sample, sequenced in a study of cytotoxic CD8 clonotypes in ibrutinib-treated CLL. Produced via immunoSEQ multiplex PCR; TCRdb's table is partial and in-frame only. The sample consists of about 200,000 clones, more than 70% of them appearing once. This specimen was PBMCs, taken after 12 months of ibrutinib treatment. These TCRs come from a human donor with chronic lymphocytic leukemia.

The chain joins TRBV14 to TRBJ1-1; D is perhaps TRBD1 (5 bases). Germline lookup yields CDR1 SGHDN and CDR2 FVKESK. This CDR3 comprises 17 residues. The ends were cut back, 2 bases at V and 0 bases at J, with 16 bases in the middle. CDR3 sequence: CASSQRVGAGMNTEAFF. CDR3 sequence (DNA): TGTGCCAGCAGCCAACGGGTAGGGGCAGGGATGAACACTGAAGCTTTCTTT.

The chain recombines TRBV27 with TRBJ2-7, with TRBD2 matching 13 bases. The CDR3 is made up of 17 amino acids. Germline V gives CDR1 MNHEY, CDR2 SMNVEV (reference sequence). Trimming took 5 bases from V and 0 from J; bases not matched to a gene: 7. CDR3 protein: CASSPQTSGRPSYEQYF. DNA for the CDR3: TGTGCCAGCAGTCCCCAGACTAGCGGGAGGCCCTCCTACGAGCAGTACTTC.

J is TRBJ2-7 and V is TRBV5-8; maybe TRBD1 (6 bases). The germline V gene has CDR1 SGHTS and CDR2 YDEGEE. The CDR3 runs 15 residues. V lost 4 bases, J lost 4 bases, and 18 bases lay in between. This CDR3 reads CASSRYSRGTYEQYF. CDR3 nucleotide sequence: TGTGCCAGCAGCCGATACTCCAGGGGAACTTACGAGCAGTACTTC.

This clone was counted only a few times. Different DNA sequences within this sample yield the same CDR3. The chain has TRBV6-1 and TRBJ2-3, with 11 bases aligning to TRBD2. CDR1 and CDR2 from the germline V gene are MNHNS and SASEGT. The CDR3 runs 15 residues. The V segment lost 3 bases and the J segment 4 bases; nucleotides outside the gene matches: 3. The CDR3 bases are TGTGCCAGCAGTGACTTAGCGGGGGGGCCAGATACGCAGTATTTT. Its translation: CASSDLAGGPDTQYF.

The genes are TRBV7-9 and TRBJ1-1, with D possibly TRBD1 on 5 matching bases. The V end lost 5 bases, the J end lost 0 bases, and 13 bases lay between the germline ends. The CDR3 consists of 15 residues. The germline V gene encodes CDR1 SEHNR and CDR2 FQNEAQ (reference sequence). The CDR3 region has the DNA TGTGCCAGCAGCCCCGGCGGGGGGTTGAACACTGAAGCTTTCTTT. It encodes CASSPGGGLNTEAFF.

CDR3 DNA: TGTGCCAGTAGTACCGCGGCGCTAGCGCGGGAGCAGTACTTC. It encodes CASSTAALAREQYF. The chain joins TRBV19 to TRBJ2-7, with D perhaps matching TRBD2 (6 bases). V was pared by 4 bases and J by 7 bases, with 17 bases between. Per germline, CDR1 LNHDA and CDR2 SQIVND (reference sequence). This CDR3 is 14 amino acids long.

V gene TRBV27 combines with J gene TRBJ1-1, with D maybe TRBD1 (6 bases). V dropped 5 bases and J dropped 5 bases, with 18 bases sitting between them. CDR1 MNHEY and CDR2 SMNVEV come from the germline V gene (reference sequence). CDR3 length equals 15 residues. In DNA form, the CDR3 reads TGTGCCAGCAGTCCTGAGGTAGGGGGTACAACTGAAGCTTTCTTT. Amino acid sequence: CASSPEVGGTTEAFF.

This chain links TRBV7-9 with TRBJ1-2; no reliable D call. The CDR3 runs 14 residues. Per the germline V gene, CDR1 is SEHNR and CDR2 is FQNEAQ (reference sequence). Trimming took off 1 base at V and 2 bases at J, with 8 bases between the two ends. CDR3 DNA: TGTGCCAGCAGCTTAGGAGGCAGAAACTATGGCTACACCTTC. Protein sequence: CASSLGGRNYGYTF.

The chain carries TRBV5-1 and TRBJ2-5; maybe TRBD2 (5 bases). This CDR3 contains 16 residues. Germline loops: CDR1 SGHRS, CDR2 YFSETQ. Deletions cut 4 bases from V and 5 bases from J, with 21 bases between. DNA for the CDR3: TGCGCCAGCAGCCGGGGTCCAGGTTCTGGTTGGGAGACCCAGTACTTC. This codes for CASSRGPGSGWETQYF.

This chain uses TRBV5-8 with TRBJ2-5; D perhaps matches TRBD1 (5 bases). The V end lost 1 base, the J end lost 2 bases, and 9 bases lay between the germline ends. There are 14 residues in the CDR3. Germline V CDR1 and CDR2: SGHTS, YDEGEE. The chain's CDR3 is CASSLRNRQETQYF. DNA for the CDR3: TGTGCCAGCAGCTTGAGAAACAGGCAAGAGACCCAGTACTTC. Full variable domain (missing parts from reference TRBV5-8 and TRBJ2-5): EAGVTQSPTHLIKTRGQQATLRCSPISGHTSVYWYQQALGLGLQFLLWYDEGEERNRGNFPPRFSGRQFPNYSSELNVNALELEDSALYLCASSLRNRQETQYFGPGTRLLVL.

The chain recombines TRBV11-3 with TRBJ2-7; D ambiguous. CDR3 size: 14 residues. V was trimmed by 2 bases and J by 6 bases, leaving 14 bases between them. CDR1 and CDR2 (germline): SGHNT, YENEEA. DNA for the CDR3: TGTGCCAGCAGCTTATCTTCTAGGTCAAGCGAGCAGTACTTC. The encoded protein is CASSLSSRSSEQYF.

This CDR3 reads CASSTGGGITEAFF. For the CDR3, the DNA is TGTGCCAGCAGCACAGGGGGGGGCATCACTGAAGCTTTCTTT. This rearrangement joins TRBV9 to TRBJ1-1, with 8 nucleotides matching TRBD1. J gave up 4 bases and V 4 bases, and 6 bases lay outside the gene matches. There are 14 residues in the CDR3. Germline lookup yields CDR1 SGDLS and CDR2 YYNGEE.

The genes are TRBV28 and TRBJ2-3; 9 positions agree with TRBD1. Trimming took 5 bases from V and 2 from J; bases not matched to a gene: 20. Germline CDR1 reads MDHEN; CDR2 reads SYDVKM. The CDR3 length is 20 residues. The CDR3 DNA is TGTGCCAGCAGTCCGTCCCGGGACAGGGTGGCGAGGCGTACCACAGATACGCAGTATTTT. Its protein is CASSPSRDRVARRTTDTQYF.

V and J are TRBV7-8 and TRBJ2-3; maybe TRBD2 (5 bases). The CDR3 is 15 amino acids. Per the germline V gene, CDR1 is SGHVS and CDR2 is FQNEAQ. V was pared by 4 bases and J by 1 base, with 12 bases between. The CDR3 DNA reads as TGTGCCAGCAGCTACCACGAGGGCCGCACAGATACGCAGTATTTT. Its translation is CASSYHEGRTDTQYF.

The rearrangement uses TRBV25-1 and TRBJ1-1; the D is unclear. This CDR3 has 12 residues. CDR1 is MGHDK and CDR2 is SYGVNS in the germline V gene. The ends were cut back, 4 bases at V and 2 bases at J, with 5 bases in the middle. The CDR3 sequence is CASSAANTEAFF. In nucleotides, the CDR3 is TGTGCCAGCAGTGCGGCCAACACTGAAGCTTTCTTT. Based on the CDR3 plus reference TRBV25-1 and TRBJ1-1, the full variable domain is EADIYQTPRYLVIGTGKKITLECSQTMGHDKMYWYQQDPGMELHLIHYSYGVNSTEKGDLSSESTVSRIRTEHFPLTLESARPSHTSQYLCASSAANTEAFFGQGTRLTVV.

The V call is TRBV21-1, the J call TRBJ2-5. TRBV21-1 is described as a pseudogene. The CDR3 totals 11 residues. For the CDR3, the DNA is TGTGCCAGCAGCGAAGGGGAGACCCAGTACTTC. This codes for CASSEGETQYF.

This chain connects TRBV10-3 to TRBJ2-5; TRBD1 agrees at 10 bases. Germline CDR1 reads ENHRY; CDR2 reads SYGVKD. Losses at the gene ends were 0 bases for V and 7 bases for J; bases not matched to a gene: 11. The CDR3 has 17 residues. The DNA of the CDR3 is TGTGCCATCAGTGAGTCGTTCGGACAGGGGGGGTCGACGACCCAGTACTTC. Residues: CAISESFGQGGSTTQYF.

The chain carries TRBV6-6 and TRBJ2-5; perhaps TRBD2 as D (5 bases). Deletions cut 8 bases from V and 1 base from J, with 8 bases between. CDR3 length equals 12 residues. Per germline, CDR1 MNHNY and CDR2 SVGAGI (reference sequence). In DNA, the CDR3 is TGTGCCAGCGGGCGGGTCCAAGAGACCCAGTACTTC. Its protein product is CASGRVQETQYF.

The chain couples TRBV5-1 to TRBJ2-7; the match to TRBD2 covers 9 bases. From germline, CDR1 is SGHRS and CDR2 YFSETQ. Trimming removed 4 bases from V and 6 bases from J; junction bases left unmatched: 8. There are 14 residues in the CDR3. CDR3 nucleotides: TGCGCCAGCAGCGGGGGACTAGCCCAAAGCGAGCAGTACTTC. This sequence encodes CASSGGLAQSEQYF.

CDR3 nucleotides: TGTGCCAGTAGTATCTCGACTCCCGGGGAGCTGTTTTTT. Translation gives CASSISTPGELFF. The chain couples TRBV19 to TRBJ2-2; D is uncertain. The length of the CDR3 is 13 residues. Germline CDR1 and CDR2: LNHDA and SQIVND (reference sequence). With 3 bases removed from V and 6 bases from J, the gap between germline ends came to 8 bases.

The chain combines TRBV30 with TRBJ2-5, with 8 bases that match TRBD2. The CDR3 totals 15 residues. The germline gives CDR1 GTSNPN, CDR2 SVGIG (reference sequence). J gave up 0 bases and V 2 bases, and 5 bases lay outside the gene matches. CDR3 sequence: CAWSRGAGDQETQYF. The DNA for the CDR3 is TGTGCCTGGAGTAGAGGAGCGGGGGACCAAGAGACCCAGTACTTC.

The V and J genes are TRBV7-9 and TRBJ2-7, with D unclear. Trimming left V 7 bases short and J 7 bases short, with 14 bases between. The CDR3 sequence is 12 residues long. Per the germline V gene, CDR1 is SEHNR and CDR2 is FQNEAQ (reference sequence). This CDR3 reads CASNGQDREQYF. The CDR3 region has the DNA TGTGCCAGCAACGGCCAGGACCGAGAGCAGTACTTC.

This chain uses TRBV20-1 with TRBJ2-5; 7 bases map to TRBD1. The CDR3 spans 11 residues. The germline V gene encodes CDR1 DFQATT and CDR2 SNEGSKA (reference sequence). J was trimmed by 9 bases and V by 1 base; bases with no gene match: 2. The CDR3 region has the DNA TGCAGTGCTAGAGCGACAGGGCCCCAGTACTTC. Its protein product is CSARATGPQYF.

This chain joins TRBV6-5 and TRBJ1-2, with D possibly being TRBD1 (6 bases). This CDR3 comprises 15 residues. The germline CDR1 and CDR2 sequences are MNHEY and SVGAGI. V was clipped by 5 bases and J by 6 bases, with 19 bases between them. CDR3 DNA sequence: TGTGCCAGCAGTGGCCAAACAGGGTTGAGCCATGGCTACACCTTC. This gives the protein CASSGQTGLSHGYTF.

The gene calls are TRBV6-6 and TRBJ2-1; 7 bases match TRBD2. The CDR3 is 12 amino acids. V shed 5 bases and J 6 bases; nucleotides not matched to a gene: 1. Germline CDR1 and CDR2: MNHNY and SVGAGI (reference sequence). The CDR3 region has the DNA TGTGCCAGCAGTGCGGGGGTCAATGAGCAGTTCTTC. Protein product: CASSAGVNEQFF.

This chain connects TRBV5-8 to TRBJ1-2; the D is unclear. The ends were cut back, 7 bases at V and 3 bases at J, with 22 bases in the middle. The length of the CDR3 is 16 residues. The germline V gene has CDR1 SGHTS and CDR2 YDEGEE. Here the CDR3 reads CASPGPWMGLDYGYTF. CDR3 bases: TGTGCCAGCCCCGGGCCCTGGATGGGATTGGACTATGGCTACACCTTC.

The chain recombines TRBV14 with TRBJ1-1, with a tentative D call TRBD1 (5 bases). Germline assignment: CDR1 SGHDN and CDR2 FVKESK. The CDR3 contains 14 residues. Trimming cost V 1 base and J 4 bases, with 10 bases left between them. The CDR3 nucleotides are TGTGCCAGCAGCCAAGCGGTGGACACCACTGAAGCTTTCTTT. Encoded protein: CASSQAVDTTEAFF.

The chain joins TRBV15 to TRBJ2-7; no clear D. The CDR3 runs to 15 residues. Germline lookup yields CDR1 LNHNV and CDR2 YYDKDF (reference sequence). Trimming took 0 bases from V and 6 from J, leaving 15 bases between them. CDR3 residues: CATSRDLSRISEQYF. As DNA, the CDR3 is TGTGCCACCAGCAGAGATCTGAGTCGGATCTCCGAGCAGTACTTC.

This clone was recorded once. The rearrangement links TRBV11-2 to TRBJ2-7; D is possibly TRBD2 (5 bases). V was trimmed by 1 base and J by 0 bases, leaving 13 bases between them. The CDR3 is made up of 16 amino acids. CDR1 SGHAT and CDR2 FQNNGV come from the germline V gene. CDR3 residues: CASSLGNSVSSYEQYF. For the CDR3, the DNA is TGTGCCAGCAGCTTAGGTAATAGCGTAAGCTCCTACGAGCAGTACTTC. Full variable domain (missing parts from reference TRBV11-2 and TRBJ2-7): EAGVAQSPRYKIIEKRQSVAFWCNPISGHATLYWYQQILGQGPKLLIQFQNNGVVDDSQLPKDRFSAERLKGVDSTLKIQPAKLEDSAVYLCASSLGNSVSSYEQYFGPGTRLTVT.